Each of the 27 T cell receptor beta chains below was sequenced from the same sample in a study of tumor-infiltrating lymphocytes in localized non-small cell lung cancer. Repertoires were generated with immunoSEQ multiplex PCR, while TCRdb's copy carries only in-frame clones and drops some. Counted here are 11,000 or so clones, over 80% occurring once; the ten biggest clones make up 7% to 9%. What was sequenced was lung tumor tissue. These receptors all come from a human donor with non-small cell lung cancer.

CDR3 amino acids: CASSVGTSGVLLEQYF. The CDR3 bases are TGTGCCAGTAGTGTAGGGACTAGCGGGGTCCTGCTGGAGCAGTACTTC. The chain employs TRBV19 and TRBJ2-7, with TRBD2 identical over 13 bases. Trimming cost V 5 bases and J 7 bases; bases outside gene matches: 11. CDR3 length: 16 residues. CDR1 LNHDA and CDR2 SQIVND come from the germline V gene (reference sequence).

V gene TRBV6-1 combines with J gene TRBJ2-1; D not resolved. Germline CDR1 is MNHNS and CDR2 is SASEGT. V lost 2 bases to trimming and J lost 0 bases, with 11 bases between them. The CDR3 sequence is 16 residues long. CDR3 loop: CASSEKWTASYNEQFF. CDR3 nucleotides: TGTGCCAGCAGTGAAAAATGGACGGCCTCCTACAATGAGCAGTTCTTC.

The V gene is TRBV9, the J gene TRBJ2-3, with D maybe TRBD2 (5 bases). CDR3 length equals 15 residues. CDR1 is SGDLS and CDR2 is YYNGEE in the germline V gene. The V and J ends lost 0 bases and 3 bases respectively, with 11 bases between them. CDR3 sequence: CASSVGSVKTDTQYF. The CDR3, as DNA: TGTGCCAGCAGCGTAGGTAGCGTTAAAACAGATACGCAGTATTTT.

This clone came up a few times. This rearrangement joins TRBV7-8 to TRBJ2-3, with D unclear. CDR1 and CDR2 (germline): SGHVS, FQNEAQ. The germline V and J ends were trimmed by 0 bases and 7 bases, with 8 bases remaining between them. This CDR3 has 13 residues. CDR3 DNA sequence: TGTGCCAGCAGCTTAGCTGCCGTTAATACGCAGTATTTT. Translation gives CASSLAAVNTQYF. Full variable domain (remainder filled in from reference TRBV7-8 and TRBJ2-3): GAGVSQSPRYKVAKRGQDVALRCDPISGHVSLFWYQQALGQGPEFLTYFQNEAQLDKSGLPSDRFFAERPEGSVSTLKIQRTQQEDSAVYLCASSLAAVNTQYFGPGTRLTVL.

This chain joins TRBV5-1 and TRBJ2-7; D is possibly TRBD1 (6 bases). Germline loops: CDR1 SGHRS, CDR2 YFSETQ. V was trimmed by 5 bases and J by 0 bases, leaving 9 bases between them. The length of the CDR3 is 13 residues. CDR3 loop: CASRGDNSYEQYF. CDR3 DNA sequence: TGCGCCAGCAGAGGGGACAACTCCTACGAGCAGTACTTC.

V is TRBV10-3 and J is TRBJ2-3; D is undetermined. Trimming pared 7 bases from V and 2 bases from J, leaving 10 bases between. Germline V CDR1 and CDR2: ENHRY, SYGVKD. The CDR3 has 13 residues. This CDR3 is CAITGTDTDTQYF. The CDR3 DNA sequence: TGTGCCATCACCGGTACGGACACAGATACGCAGTATTTT.

The gene calls are TRBV4-3 and TRBJ2-3; TRBD1 agrees at 10 bases. This CDR3 region has 15 residues. J lost 2 bases, V lost 4 bases, and 3 bases had no gene match. Germline CDR1 reads LGHNA; CDR2 reads YSLEER. CDR3 residues: CASSPGQGITDTQYF. CDR3 in DNA: TGCGCCAGCAGCCCGGGACAGGGGATCACAGATACGCAGTATTTT.

This clone was seen more than once but under ten times. The V gene is TRBV6-1, the J gene TRBJ1-2; D unclear. The germline V and J ends were trimmed by 8 bases and 5 bases, with 15 bases remaining between them. The V gene's germline CDR1 is MNHNS and CDR2 SASEGT. This CDR3 region has 13 residues. The CDR3 nucleotides are TGTGCCAGCTCACCAACGGACCTATATGGCTACACCTTC. Its protein is CASSPTDLYGYTF.

V is TRBV6-5 and J is TRBJ1-1; weak D call: TRBD1 (6 bases). The CDR3 length is 13 residues. Germline lookup yields CDR1 MNHEY and CDR2 SVGAGI. Trimming removed 9 bases from V and 7 bases from J, with 18 bases in between. The CDR3 DNA is TGTGCCAGTACGCCGGGGGCGCTGGATGAAGCTTTCTTT. Its translation is CASTPGALDEAFF.

The V and J genes are TRBV12-5 and TRBJ2-1, with TRBD1 matching over 8 bases. V shed 5 bases and J 5 bases; nucleotides not matched to a gene: 5. Germline V gene lookup returns CDR1 LGHNT and CDR2 FRNRAP. This CDR3 has 14 amino acids. The CDR3 loop reads CASGPGQANNEQFF. CDR3 DNA: TGTGCTAGTGGTCCGGGACAGGCAAACAATGAGCAGTTCTTC.

This clone has more than one count but fewer than ten. The DNA for the CDR3 is TGTGCCAGCAGTTACTCGAGAGTAGATGGCTACACCTTC. The encoded protein is CASSYSRVDGYTF. The rearrangement links TRBV6-5 to TRBJ1-2, with D hard to call. Germline V gene data show CDR1 as MNHEY and CDR2 as SVGAGI. The CDR3 covers 13 residues. Deletions cut 0 bases from V and 6 bases from J, with 8 bases between.

The rearrangement links TRBV5-1 to TRBJ2-5, with TRBD2 identical over 13 bases. The CDR3 is made up of 15 amino acids. Trimming at V came to 5 bases and at J to 5 bases, leaving 6 bases not matched to a gene. Germline-derived CDR1 and CDR2 are SGHRS and YFSETQ. CDR3 sequence (DNA): TGCGCCAGCAGAACTAGCGGGGGGGCAAGTGAGACCCAGTACTTC. Translated, it gives CASRTSGGASETQYF.

This clone was counted a single time. The gene calls are TRBV7-7 and TRBJ2-5; 8 nucleotides agree with TRBD2. J was trimmed by 0 bases and V by 5 bases; bases with no gene match: 2. In germline, CDR1 is SSHAT, CDR2 FNYEAQ (reference sequence). There are 14 residues in the CDR3. CDR3 DNA: TGTGCCAGCAGCCGACTAGCGAACCAAGAGACCCAGTACTTC. This gives the protein CASSRLANQETQYF.

V is TRBV5-1 and J is TRBJ2-1, with 12 bases identical to TRBD2. The ends lost 5 bases at V and 15 bases at J; junction bases unmatched: 15. Germline assignment: CDR1 SGHRS and CDR2 YFSETQ. This CDR3 has 15 residues. CDR3 amino acids: CASRTAGTSGSRGFF. CDR3 coding DNA: TGCGCCAGCAGAACTGCCGGGACTAGCGGGTCTAGAGGGTTCTTC.

V is TRBV27 and J is TRBJ2-1, with TRBD2 matching over 10 bases. The V gene end was trimmed by 3 bases and the J gene end by 0 bases; junction bases not matched to a gene: 14. CDR3 length: 20 amino acids. Germline V CDR1 and CDR2: MNHEY, SMNVEV (reference sequence). CDR3 amino acids: CASSFKGLAIIPSSYNEQFF. In DNA form, the CDR3 reads TGTGCCAGCAGTTTTAAGGGACTAGCGATCATCCCAAGCTCCTACAATGAGCAGTTCTTC.

The chain employs TRBV7-8 and TRBJ1-6; TRBD1 matches 7 bases. The CDR3 runs to 18 residues. V gave up 1 base and J gave up 5 bases; unmatched junction bases: 11. CDR1 is SGHVS and CDR2 is FQNEAQ in the germline V gene. The CDR3 nucleotides are TGTGCCAGCAGCTTAGACCCTCCCAGGGGGTGGCATAATTCACCCCTCCACTTT. This translates into CASSLDPPRGWHNSPLHF.

The rearrangement joins TRBV18 to TRBJ1-1; D gene unclear. The germline V and J ends were trimmed by 2 bases and 3 bases, with 13 bases remaining between them. This CDR3 is built from 15 residues. Germline values: CDR1 KGHSH, CDR2 LQKENI. The CDR3 is CASSPRQFLDTEAFF. The DNA of the CDR3 is TGTGCCAGCTCACCAAGGCAGTTCCTAGACACTGAAGCTTTCTTT. Using reference TRBV18 and TRBJ1-1 for the parts outside the CDR3, the full variable domain is NAGVMQNPRHLVRRRGQEARLRCSPMKGHSHVYWYRQLPEEGLKFMVYLQKENIIDESGMPKERFSAEFPKEGPSILRIQQVVRGDSAAYFCASSPRQFLDTEAFFGQGTRLTVV.

The chain combines TRBV5-3 with TRBJ1-6; 11 bases are a match to TRBD1. TRBV5-3 is flagged as an ORF with uncertain function. V was clipped by 7 bases and J by 0 bases; unmatched bases: 3. This CDR3 region has 16 residues. CDR3 bases: TGTGCCAGAGGAGGGACAGGGGGCTCCTATAATTCACCCCTCCACTTT. Protein product: CARGGTGGSYNSPLHF.

The chain is built from TRBV9 and TRBJ2-7, with 11 bases lining up with TRBD1. The CDR3 totals 15 residues. Trimming took 4 bases from V and 6 from J; bases not matched to a gene: 9. Germline V lookup: CDR1 SGDLS, CDR2 YYNGEE. The CDR3 DNA follows: TGTGCCAGCAGCCTTTCCGGGACAGGGGGGAGCGAGCAGTACTTC. It specifies CASSLSGTGGSEQYF. The whole variable domain, filled in from reference TRBV9 and TRBJ2-7, reads DSGVTQTPKHLITATGQRVTLRCSPRSGDLSVYWYQQSLDQGLQFLIQYYNGEERAKGNILERFSAQQFPDLHSELNLSSLELGDSALYFCASSLSGTGGSEQYFGPGTRLTVT.

This chain uses TRBV4-2 with TRBJ1-4, with D maybe TRBD1 (6 bases). Deletions cut 0 bases from V and 4 bases from J, with 12 bases between. The germline CDR1 and CDR2 sequences are LGHNA and YNFKEQ. This CDR3 has 16 amino acids. The CDR3 here is CASSQDRDTLNEKLFF. The CDR3, as DNA: TGTGCCAGCAGCCAAGATAGGGACACCCTTAATGAAAAACTGTTTTTT.

V and J are TRBV6-6 and TRBJ2-5; no reliable D call. Germline CDR1 reads MNHNY; CDR2 reads SVGAGI (reference sequence). This CDR3 region has 12 residues. The V gene lost 4 bases and the J gene lost 4 bases, with 7 bases spanning the gap. CDR3 bases: TGTGCCAGCAGTTCGGCCCCAGAGACCCAGTACTTC. Its protein is CASSSAPETQYF.

The chain recombines TRBV9 with TRBJ2-7, with TRBD2 matching 8 bases. V trimming: 2 bases; J trimming: 2 bases; junction bases outside the gene matches: 0. The CDR3 consists of 13 residues. Per germline, CDR1 SGDLS and CDR2 YYNGEE. CDR3 amino acids: CASSVGLAYEQYF. DNA of the CDR3: TGTGCCAGCAGCGTGGGACTAGCCTACGAGCAGTACTTC.

As for this clone: This sample includes further DNA sequences coding for the same CDR3. J is TRBJ1-5 and V is TRBV7-2; a weak D match, TRBD1 (5 bases). The germline gives CDR1 SGHTA, CDR2 FQGNSA. V gave up 3 bases and J gave up 1 base, with 10 bases separating them. This CDR3 has 15 residues. This CDR3 reads CASSLMGGSNQPQHF. The CDR3, as DNA: TGTGCCAGCAGCTTGATGGGGGGGAGCAATCAGCCCCAGCATTTT.

The chain is built from TRBV7-9 and TRBJ2-2; TRBD2 aligns across 10 bases. V was clipped by 5 bases and J by 8 bases; unmatched bases: 14. The CDR3 sequence is 17 residues long. Germline V gene sequence: CDR1 SEHNR, CDR2 FQNEAQ (reference sequence). The CDR3 is CASSAFTSGTVRGELFF. CDR3 DNA sequence: TGTGCCAGCAGCGCCTTCACTAGCGGGACGGTTAGGGGGGAGCTGTTTTTT.

This sequence joins TRBV19 and TRBJ2-5; D possibly corresponds to TRBD2 (5 bases). The V end was cut by 3 bases, the J end by 4 bases, with 12 bases between. The CDR3 loop spans 14 amino acids. CDR1 is LNHDA, CDR2 SQIVND, per germline (reference sequence). This CDR3 reads CASSMRGWAETQYF. The CDR3, as DNA: TGTGCCAGTAGTATGAGAGGGTGGGCAGAGACCCAGTACTTC.

In its sample, this clone was seen a few times. The rearrangement uses TRBV7-9 and TRBJ1-1, with D unclear. V shed 0 bases and J shed 6 bases, with 8 bases lying between them. The CDR3 extends over 13 amino acids. CDR1 SEHNR and CDR2 FQNEAQ come from the germline V gene (reference sequence). The DNA for the CDR3 is TGTGCCAGCAGCTTAGCTTCCTCGTCTGAAGCTTTCTTT. Translation gives CASSLASSSEAFF. The full variable domain, with the rest looked up from reference TRBV7-9 and TRBJ1-1, is DTGVSQNPRHKITKRGQNVTFRCDPISEHNRLYWYRQTLGQGPEFLTYFQNEAQLEKSRLLSDRFSAERPKGSFSTLEIQRTEQGDSAMYLCASSLASSSEAFFGQGTRLTVV.

This chain joins TRBV11-2 and TRBJ2-6; the match to TRBD1 covers 7 bases. CDR1 and CDR2 from the germline V gene are SGHAT and FQNNGV. The CDR3 is 16 amino acids. Trimming cost V 7 bases and J 1 base; bases outside gene matches: 7. CDR3 sequence (DNA): TGTGCCAGCACACACAGGGGAACTTCTGGGGCCAACGTCCTGACTTTC. It encodes CASTHRGTSGANVLTF.